This TCR beta chain was captured in a study of cytomegalovirus exposure and HLA in healthy donors. In the study overall: Earlier, about 180 million T cells were analyzed, and more than 100 million unique TCR beta sequences were found among them. Early release data held around 80 million unique TCRs from HLA-typed donors. Falling in the Caucasian-associated ancestry cluster were 81% of 300 to 500 genotyped donors. Study observations and caveats: The study listed 164 cytomegalovirus-associated TCR beta chains.

In its sample, this clone was seen a few times. The target antigen is unknown. Germline V lookup: CDR1 MGHRA, CDR2 YSYEKL. Trimming cost V 1 base and J 4 bases; bases outside gene matches: 1. CDR3 length equals 15 residues. The study ran its PCR with 60 Vbeta and 13 Jbeta primers. Some clones are missing from TCRdb's copy, which holds only in-frame ones; the method was immunoSEQ multiplex PCR. The data show 150,000 to 200,000 clones, approximately 85% seen once. The material sequenced was PBMCs. The receptor's source is a man between 18 and 35 years old in good health and CMV-seropositive. This chain links TRBV4-1 with TRBJ1-2; 12 bases fit TRBD1. The CDR3 reads CASSQGDRGLYGYTF. DNA of the CDR3: TGCGCCAGCAGCCAAGGGGACAGGGGGCTCTATGGCTACACCTTC.